This T cell receptor beta chain was captured in a study of cytotoxic CD8 clonotypes in ibrutinib-treated CLL. Background on the study: Responses: around 24 partial, 2 complete; after median 68 months, around 14 stayed remitted, around twelve progressed.

Of note for this clone: Its antigen is as yet unknown.

Assay: immunoSEQ multiplex PCR; the TCRdb copy retains only in-frame clones and omits some. This sample has 150,000 to 200,000 clones; more than 75% occur once, and the top ten carry roughly 1.9%. Study-level results: Higher circulating CD8+ T-cell counts strongly accompanied higher baseline clonality, above age-matched healthy donors. Public clonotypes, an uncommon group, contracted or remained stable on treatment. Having risen at ibrutinib response, clonality had fallen back toward baseline by progression.

This specimen consisted of PBMCs, obtained after 12 months of ibrutinib treatment. This TCR was recovered from a human donor with chronic lymphocytic leukemia.

This CDR3 reads CASSLRGRSGGPNQETQYF. In DNA form, the CDR3 reads TGTGCCAGCAGTTTACGGGGGAGAAGCGGGGGTCCGAACCAAGAGACCCAGTACTTC. The chain employs TRBV27 and TRBJ2-5; 8 nucleotides align to TRBD2. This CDR3 contains 19 residues. V gave up 2 bases and J gave up 0 bases; unmatched junction bases: 14. Germline V gene sequence: CDR1 MNHEY, CDR2 SMNVEV (reference sequence).